This T cell receptor beta chain was identified in a study of technical replicates of blood from several donors. Libraries were prepared by immunoSEQ multiplex PCR; TCRdb keeps only in-frame clonotypes and omits some of them. The sample has nearly 95,000 clones; 90% to 96% are singletons. V gave up 6 bases and J gave up 2 bases; unmatched junction bases: 4. Germline CDR1 SGDLS, CDR2 YYNGEE. The CDR3 loop spans 13 amino acids. The clonotype originates from a human donor in good health. V gene TRBV9 combines with J gene TRBJ2-7; 8 bases are shared with TRBD2. The sample taken for sequencing was T cells isolated from PBMCs. As DNA, the CDR3 is TGTGCCAGCAATGAGCGGGGGACCTACGAGCAGTACTTC. This sequence encodes CASNERGTYEQYF.